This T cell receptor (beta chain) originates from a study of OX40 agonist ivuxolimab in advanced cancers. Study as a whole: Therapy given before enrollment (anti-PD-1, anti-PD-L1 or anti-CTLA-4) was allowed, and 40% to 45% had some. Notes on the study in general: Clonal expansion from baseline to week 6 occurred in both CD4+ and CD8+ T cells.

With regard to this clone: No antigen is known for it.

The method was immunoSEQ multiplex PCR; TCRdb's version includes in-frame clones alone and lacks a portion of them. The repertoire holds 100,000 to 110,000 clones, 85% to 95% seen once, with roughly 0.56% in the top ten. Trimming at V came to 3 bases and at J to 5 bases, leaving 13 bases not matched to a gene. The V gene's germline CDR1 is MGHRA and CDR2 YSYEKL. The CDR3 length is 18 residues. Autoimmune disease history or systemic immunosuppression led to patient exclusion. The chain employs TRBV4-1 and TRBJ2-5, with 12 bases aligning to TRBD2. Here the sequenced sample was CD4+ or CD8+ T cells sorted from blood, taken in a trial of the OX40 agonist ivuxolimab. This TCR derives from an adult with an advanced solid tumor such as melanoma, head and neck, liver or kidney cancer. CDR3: CASSHLASGRATRETQYF. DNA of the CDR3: TGCGCCAGCAGCCACCTCGCTAGCGGGAGGGCTACCAGGGAGACCCAGTACTTC.